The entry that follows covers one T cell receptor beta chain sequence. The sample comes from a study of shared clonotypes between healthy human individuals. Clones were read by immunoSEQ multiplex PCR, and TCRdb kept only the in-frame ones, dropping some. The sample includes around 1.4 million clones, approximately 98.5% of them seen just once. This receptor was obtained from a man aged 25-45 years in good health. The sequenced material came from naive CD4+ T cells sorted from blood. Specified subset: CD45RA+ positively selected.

The CDR3 reads CASRRVGSYGYTF. CDR3 coding DNA: TGTGCCAGCAGAAGGGTCGGTTCATATGGCTACACCTTC. The V gene is TRBV28, the J gene TRBJ1-2, with no clear D. Germline V gene lookup returns CDR1 MDHEN and CDR2 SYDVKM. V lost 6 bases and J 5 bases, leaving 13 bases between the germline ends. The CDR3 extends over 13 amino acids.